This TCR beta chain was profiled in a study of blood T cells in healthy people across ages. General study results and limits: Fewer expanded clones and more diversity marked long-lived versus aged donors. Estimated diversity that came from one million T cells was considered an underestimate.

Next came a second PCR, run for about 7 to 12 cycles, which used a sample-barcoded 5' primer along with a J-beta primer mix. Each sample provided no less than 2.5 million CDR3-containing paired-end reads. TCRdb reprocessed the 5' RACE reads with MiXCR, giving one entry per CDR3 protein. The data contain about 1.5 million distinct CDR3 sequences, about 43% of them singletons. Each sample gave at least 7 million isolated PBMCs. About this clonotype itself: Its antigen is unknown.

The TCR originated in a woman under 30 in good health. Material: blood.

In DNA form, the CDR3 reads TGTGCCAGCAGTCGGACTACACATGAGCAGTTCTTC. Translated: CASSRTTHEQFF. The chain is built from TRBV4-2 and TRBJ2-1, with D tentatively TRBD2 (6 bases). The V and J ends lost 6 bases and 8 bases respectively, with 11 bases between them. The CDR3 covers 12 residues. CDR1 is LGHNA and CDR2 is YNFKEQ in the germline V gene.